This TCR beta chain comes out of a study of blood T cells in healthy people across ages. As concerns this clonotype: As yet, its antigen is unknown.

The germline V gene has CDR1 SNHLY and CDR2 FYNNEI. Trimming pared 7 bases from V and 6 bases from J, leaving 8 bases between. The CDR3 loop spans 11 amino acids. Study outcomes and limitations: Per-million-T-cell TCR beta diversity fell roughly linearly with age. Those diversity estimates obtained from one million T cells were thought to be underestimates. Both naive CD4+ cell counts and diversity were greater in long-lived donors than in aged donors.

A second roughly 7 to 11 cycle PCR used barcoded and J-beta primers. Each cDNA was tagged by a template-switch adaptor containing 12 random nucleotides. One entry per CDR3 protein results from TCRdb running MiXCR on the 5' RACE reads. The sample holds hundreds of thousands of distinct CDR3 sequences, approximately 50% seen once. The TCR comes from a woman aged 60-75 years in good health. V is TRBV2 and J is TRBJ2-3, with unresolved D. Material for sequencing was blood. CDR3 in DNA: TGTGCCAGCATCCGGATTGATACGCAGTATTTT. Translating it yields CASIRIDTQYF.